Below, one T cell receptor beta chain is given with its context. Seattle patients were enrolled during active infection and followed longitudinally. The CDR3 spans 14 residues. The V gene's germline CDR1 is KGHDR and CDR2 SFDVKD. V lost 3 bases and J 10 bases, leaving 18 bases between the germline ends. Produced via immunoSEQ multiplex PCR; TCRdb's table is partial and in-frame only. The sample lists tens of thousands of clones, about four fifths occurring once. This entry is derived from a study of blood T cell repertoires in COVID-19. The sequencing input was peripheral blood. The origin of this receptor is a man aged 50 to 60 with COVID-19, enrolled during active disease. The chain carries TRBV24-1 and TRBJ2-7, with D perhaps TRBD1 (6 bases). CDR3 amino acids: CATSDGTPGVGQYF. The CDR3 DNA sequence: TGTGCCACCAGTGATGGGACACCGGGCGTCGGACAGTACTTC.